The clone carrying this T cell receptor (beta chain) is a singleton in its sample. Antigen: not known. The data belong to a study of cytomegalovirus exposure and HLA in healthy donors. Notes on the study in general: The classifier reportedly diagnosed cytomegalovirus status with high specificity and sensitivity.

Germline values: CDR1 SNHLY, CDR2 FYNNEI. The CDR3 runs 14 residues. V lost 7 bases, J lost 3 bases, and 2 bases stayed unmatched. Here immunoSEQ multiplex PCR was the method, and the copy in TCRdb shows in-frame clones only, minus some. The table shows just under 75,000 clones, with 90% to 95% occurring only once. The genes are TRBV2 and TRBJ2-1, with 11 positions matching TRBD2. Specimen: PBMCs. This sequence was found in a woman between 18 and 30 years old in good health and CMV-seropositive. The CDR3 DNA sequence: TGTGCCAGCACCACTAGCGGGAGCTACAATGAGCAGTTCTTC. Its protein product is CASTTSGSYNEQFF.